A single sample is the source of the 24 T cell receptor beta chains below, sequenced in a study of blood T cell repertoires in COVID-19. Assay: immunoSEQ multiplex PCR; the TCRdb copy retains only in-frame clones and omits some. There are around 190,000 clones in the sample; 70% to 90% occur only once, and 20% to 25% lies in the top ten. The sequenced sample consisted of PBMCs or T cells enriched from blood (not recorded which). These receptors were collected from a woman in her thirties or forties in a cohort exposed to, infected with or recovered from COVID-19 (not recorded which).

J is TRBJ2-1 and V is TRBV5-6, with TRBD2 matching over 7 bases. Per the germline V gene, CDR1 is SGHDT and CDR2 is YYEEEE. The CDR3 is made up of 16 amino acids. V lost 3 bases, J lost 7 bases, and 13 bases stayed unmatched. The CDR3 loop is CASSSLAGGARNEQFF. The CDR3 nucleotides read TGTGCCAGCAGCTCCTTAGCGGGCGGCGCCCGGAATGAGCAGTTCTTC.

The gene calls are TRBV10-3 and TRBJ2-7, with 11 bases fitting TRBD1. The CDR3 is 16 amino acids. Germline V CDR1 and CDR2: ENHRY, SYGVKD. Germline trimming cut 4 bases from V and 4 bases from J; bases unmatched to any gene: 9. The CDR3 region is CAISVRDRGLLYEQYF. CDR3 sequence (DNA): TGTGCCATCAGTGTCAGGGACAGGGGGTTATTGTACGAGCAGTACTTC.

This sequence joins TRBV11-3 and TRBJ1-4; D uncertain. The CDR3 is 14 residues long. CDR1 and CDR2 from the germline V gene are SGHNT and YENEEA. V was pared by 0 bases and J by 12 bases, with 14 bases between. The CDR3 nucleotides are TGTGCCAGCAGCTTAGAAATGTACGGCGGCGAACTGTTTTTT. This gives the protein CASSLEMYGGELFF.

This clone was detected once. The CDR3 loop reads CASRLGGASGSLVPSGQYF. The CDR3 DNA follows: TGTGCAAGTCGCTTAGGTGGGGCTAGCGGGAGTTTGGTGCCTTCGGGGCAGTACTTC. The chain is built from TRBV12-2 and TRBJ2-7; the D call of TRBD2 is as the table states it, not checked on the DNA. TRBV12-2 is reported as a pseudogene. CDR3 size: 19 residues.

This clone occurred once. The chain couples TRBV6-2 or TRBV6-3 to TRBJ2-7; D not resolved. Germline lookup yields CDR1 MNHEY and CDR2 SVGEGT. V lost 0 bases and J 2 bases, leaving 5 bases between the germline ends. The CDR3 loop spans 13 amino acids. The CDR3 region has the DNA TGTGCCAGCAGTTACTCCCAGACCTACGAGCAGTACTTC. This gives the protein CASSYSQTYEQYF.

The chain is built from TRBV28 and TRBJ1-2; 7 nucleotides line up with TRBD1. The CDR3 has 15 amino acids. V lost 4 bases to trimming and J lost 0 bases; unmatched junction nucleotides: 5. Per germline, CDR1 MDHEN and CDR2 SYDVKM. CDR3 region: CASSYPGQPNYGYTF. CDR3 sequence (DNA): TGTGCCAGCAGTTACCCGGGACAGCCTAACTATGGCTACACCTTC.

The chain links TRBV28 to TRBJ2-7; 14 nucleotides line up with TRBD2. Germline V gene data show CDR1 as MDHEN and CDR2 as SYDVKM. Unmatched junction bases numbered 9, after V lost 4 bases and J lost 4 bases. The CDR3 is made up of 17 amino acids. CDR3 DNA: TGTGCCAGCAGTTCGACTAGCGGGGGGGCCCCACGATACGAGCAGTACTTC. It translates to CASSSTSGGAPRYEQYF.

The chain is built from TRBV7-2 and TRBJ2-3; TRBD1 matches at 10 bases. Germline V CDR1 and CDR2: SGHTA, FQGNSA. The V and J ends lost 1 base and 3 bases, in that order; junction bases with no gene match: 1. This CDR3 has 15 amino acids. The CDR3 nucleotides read TGTGCCAGCAGCTTAGTGGGACAGGGGACAGATACGCAGTATTTT. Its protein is CASSLVGQGTDTQYF.

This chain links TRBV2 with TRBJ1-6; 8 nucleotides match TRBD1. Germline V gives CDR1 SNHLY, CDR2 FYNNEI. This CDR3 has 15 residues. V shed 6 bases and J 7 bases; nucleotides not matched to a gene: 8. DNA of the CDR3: TGTGCCAGCAGACAATCTAACAGGGGGAATTCACCCCTCCACTTT. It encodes CASRQSNRGNSPLHF.

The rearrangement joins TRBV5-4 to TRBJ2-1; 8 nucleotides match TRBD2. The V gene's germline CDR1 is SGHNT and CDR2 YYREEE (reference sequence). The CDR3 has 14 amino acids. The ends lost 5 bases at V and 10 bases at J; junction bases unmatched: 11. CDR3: CASSLRGGLREQFF. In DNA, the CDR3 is TGTGCCAGCAGTCTCCGGGGGGGCCTCAGGGAGCAGTTCTTC.

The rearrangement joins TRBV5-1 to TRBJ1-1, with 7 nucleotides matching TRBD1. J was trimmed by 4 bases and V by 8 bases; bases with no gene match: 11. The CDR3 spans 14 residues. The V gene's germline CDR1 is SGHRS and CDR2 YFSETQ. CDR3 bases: TGCGCCAGTGGGGACATACAGGGGAGCACTGAAGCTTTCTTT. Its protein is CASGDIQGSTEAFF. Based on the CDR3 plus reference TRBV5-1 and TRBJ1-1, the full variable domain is KAGVTQTPRYLIKTRGQQVTLSCSPISGHRSVSWYQQTPGQGLQFLFEYFSETQRNKGNFPGRFSGRQFSNSRSEMNVSTLELGDSALYLCASGDIQGSTEAFFGQGTRLTVV.

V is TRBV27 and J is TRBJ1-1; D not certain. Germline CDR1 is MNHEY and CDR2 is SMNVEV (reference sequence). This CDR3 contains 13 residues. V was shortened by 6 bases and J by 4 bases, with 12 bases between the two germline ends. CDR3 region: CASSLLRGTEAFF. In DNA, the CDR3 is TGTGCCAGCAGCCTACTGAGAGGCACTGAAGCTTTCTTT.

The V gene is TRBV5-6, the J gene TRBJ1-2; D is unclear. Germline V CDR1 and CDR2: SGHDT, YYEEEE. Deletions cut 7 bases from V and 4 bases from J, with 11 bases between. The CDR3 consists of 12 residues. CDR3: CASRRAGYGYTF. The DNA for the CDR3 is TGTGCCAGCCGGCGGGCGGGCTATGGCTACACCTTC.

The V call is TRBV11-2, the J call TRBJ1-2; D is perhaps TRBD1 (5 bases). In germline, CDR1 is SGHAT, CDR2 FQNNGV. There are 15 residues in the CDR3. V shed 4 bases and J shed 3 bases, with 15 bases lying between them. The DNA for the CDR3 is TGTGCCAGCAGCTCGGGGGGTCGTGTGGACTATGGCTACACCTTC. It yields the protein CASSSGGRVDYGYTF.

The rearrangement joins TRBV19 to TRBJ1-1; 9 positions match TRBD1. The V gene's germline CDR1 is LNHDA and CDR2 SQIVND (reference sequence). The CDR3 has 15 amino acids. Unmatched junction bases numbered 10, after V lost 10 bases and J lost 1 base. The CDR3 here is CATYSWDRENTEAFF. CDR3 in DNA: TGTGCCACCTACTCATGGGACAGGGAGAACACTGAAGCTTTCTTT.

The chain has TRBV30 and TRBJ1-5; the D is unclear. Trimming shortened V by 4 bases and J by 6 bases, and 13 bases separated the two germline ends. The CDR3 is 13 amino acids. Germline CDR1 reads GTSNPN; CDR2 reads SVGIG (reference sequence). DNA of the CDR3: TGTGCCTGGAACCCGGGAGGACCTCAGCCCCAGCATTTT. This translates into CAWNPGGPQPQHF.

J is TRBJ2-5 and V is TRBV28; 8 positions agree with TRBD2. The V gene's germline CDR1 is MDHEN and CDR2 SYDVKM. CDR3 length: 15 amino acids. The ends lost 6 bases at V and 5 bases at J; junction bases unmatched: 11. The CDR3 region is CASRPGRAGVETQYF. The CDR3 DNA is TGTGCCAGCAGACCCGGGAGGGCGGGGGTGGAGACCCAGTACTTC.

CDR3 bases: TGTGCCAGCAGCTTGACAGGGTATAGCAATCAGCCCCAGCATTTT. Encoded protein: CASSLTGYSNQPQHF. The chain recombines TRBV5-6 with TRBJ1-5; the D gene is possibly TRBD1 (6 bases). The CDR3 extends over 15 amino acids. The germline V and J ends were trimmed by 1 base and 0 bases, with 8 bases remaining between them. In germline, CDR1 is SGHDT, CDR2 YYEEEE. Drawing the rest from reference TRBV5-6 and TRBJ1-5, the complete variable domain is DAGVTQSPTHLIKTRGQQVTLRCSPKSGHDTVSWYQQALGQGPQFIFQYYEEEERQRGNFPDRFSGHQFPNYSSELNVNALLLGDSALYLCASSLTGYSNQPQHFGDGTRLSIL.

In DNA, the CDR3 is TGCGCCAGCACTCTCAATTACGGGGGGCTAGCCAAAAACATTCAGTACTTC. The encoded protein is CASTLNYGGLAKNIQYF. The chain is built from TRBV10-2 and TRBJ2-4; D perhaps matches TRBD2 (7 bases). V lost 7 bases, J lost 0 bases, and 19 bases lay in between. The CDR3 has 17 amino acids. CDR1 WSHSY and CDR2 SAAADI come from the germline V gene.

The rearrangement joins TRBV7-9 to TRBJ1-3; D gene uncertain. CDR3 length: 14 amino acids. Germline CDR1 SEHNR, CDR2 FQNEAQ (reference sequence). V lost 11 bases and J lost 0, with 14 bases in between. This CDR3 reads CAQPGLHSGNTIYF. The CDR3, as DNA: TGTGCCCAGCCAGGTCTCCACTCTGGAAACACCATATATTTT. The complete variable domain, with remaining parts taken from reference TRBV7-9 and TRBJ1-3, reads DTGVSQNPRHKITKRGQNVTFRCDPISEHNRLYWYRQTLGQGPEFLTYFQNEAQLEKSRLLSDRFSAERPKGSFSTLEIQRTEQGDSAMYLCAQPGLHSGNTIYFGEGSWLTVV.

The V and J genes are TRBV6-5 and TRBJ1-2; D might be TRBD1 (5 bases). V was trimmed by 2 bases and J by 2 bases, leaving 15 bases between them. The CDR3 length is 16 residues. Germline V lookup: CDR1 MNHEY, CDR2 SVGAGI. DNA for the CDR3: TGTGCCAGCAGTTACGGAGGTGAGGGGAGGAACTATGGCTACACCTTC. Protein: CASSYGGEGRNYGYTF.

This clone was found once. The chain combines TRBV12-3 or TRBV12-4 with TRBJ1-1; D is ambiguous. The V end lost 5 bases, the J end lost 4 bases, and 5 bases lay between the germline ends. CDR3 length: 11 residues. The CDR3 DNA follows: TGTGCCAGCAGTCCTCTCACTGAAGCTTTCTTT. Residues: CASSPLTEAFF.

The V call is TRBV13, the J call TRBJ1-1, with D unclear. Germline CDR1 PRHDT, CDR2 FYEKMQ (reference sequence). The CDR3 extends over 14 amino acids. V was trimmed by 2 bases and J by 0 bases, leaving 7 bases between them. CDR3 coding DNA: TGTGCCAGCAGCTTACTCGCGGTGAACACTGAAGCTTTCTTT. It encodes CASSLLAVNTEAFF.

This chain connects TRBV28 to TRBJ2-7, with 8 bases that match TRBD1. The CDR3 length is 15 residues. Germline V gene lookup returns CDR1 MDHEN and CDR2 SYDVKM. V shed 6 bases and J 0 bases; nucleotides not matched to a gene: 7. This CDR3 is CASSGQGSDSYEQYF. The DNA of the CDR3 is TGTGCCAGCAGCGGACAGGGCTCCGACTCCTACGAGCAGTACTTC.